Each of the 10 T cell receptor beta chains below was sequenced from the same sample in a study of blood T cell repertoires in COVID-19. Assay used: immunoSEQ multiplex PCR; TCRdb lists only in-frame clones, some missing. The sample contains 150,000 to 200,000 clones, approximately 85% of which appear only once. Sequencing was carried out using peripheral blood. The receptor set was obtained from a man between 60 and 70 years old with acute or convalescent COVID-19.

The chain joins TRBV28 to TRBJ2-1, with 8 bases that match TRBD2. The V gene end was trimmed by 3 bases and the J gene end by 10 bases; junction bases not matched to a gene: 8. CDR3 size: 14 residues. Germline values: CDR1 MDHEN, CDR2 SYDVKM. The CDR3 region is CASSFPGLAGEQFF. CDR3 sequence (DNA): TGTGCCAGCAGTTTCCCCGGCCTAGCGGGCGAGCAGTTCTTC.

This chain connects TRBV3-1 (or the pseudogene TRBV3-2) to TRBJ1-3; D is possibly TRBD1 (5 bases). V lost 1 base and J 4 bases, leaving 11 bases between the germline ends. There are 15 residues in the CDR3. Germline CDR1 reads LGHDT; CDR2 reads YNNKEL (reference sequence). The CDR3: CASSQGGGTGNTIYF. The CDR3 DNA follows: TGTGCCAGCAGCCAAGGAGGAGGGACCGGAAACACCATATATTTT.

CDR3 DNA: TGTGCCAGCAGCGCGCCCCGGACAGGGTCGGGCGAGACCCAGTACTTC. Protein sequence: CASSAPRTGSGETQYF. The V gene is TRBV7-9, the J gene TRBJ2-5; 8 nucleotides line up with TRBD1. V was clipped by 5 bases and J by 5 bases; unmatched bases: 13. The CDR3 sequence is 16 residues long. Germline V gene data show CDR1 as SEHNR and CDR2 as FQNEAQ (reference sequence). Using reference TRBV7-9 and TRBJ2-5 for the parts outside the CDR3, the full variable domain is DTGVSQNPRHKITKRGQNVTFRCDPISEHNRLYWYRQTLGQGPEFLTYFQNEAQLEKSRLLSDRFSAERPKGSFSTLEIQRTEQGDSAMYLCASSAPRTGSGETQYFGPGTRLLVL.

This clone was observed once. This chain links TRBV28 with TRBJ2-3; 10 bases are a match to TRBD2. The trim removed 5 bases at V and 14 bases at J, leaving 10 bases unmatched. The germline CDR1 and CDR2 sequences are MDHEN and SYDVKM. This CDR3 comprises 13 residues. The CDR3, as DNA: TGTGCCAGCAGTCCTCGAGCGGGAGGGCCCCCGTATTTT. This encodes CASSPRAGGPPYF.

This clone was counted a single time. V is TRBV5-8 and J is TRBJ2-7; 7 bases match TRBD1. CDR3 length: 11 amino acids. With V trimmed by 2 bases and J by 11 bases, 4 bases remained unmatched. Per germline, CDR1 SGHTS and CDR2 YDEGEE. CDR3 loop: CASSLQGSKYF. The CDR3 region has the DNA TGTGCCAGCAGCTTACAGGGGAGCAAGTACTTC.

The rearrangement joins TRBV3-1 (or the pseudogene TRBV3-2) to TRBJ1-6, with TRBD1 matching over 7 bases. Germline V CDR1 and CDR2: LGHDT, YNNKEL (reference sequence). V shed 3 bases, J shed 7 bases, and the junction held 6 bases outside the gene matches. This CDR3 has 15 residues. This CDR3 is CASSQGDSSNSPLHF. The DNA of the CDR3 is TGTGCCAGCAGCCAGGGGGACAGTTCAAATTCACCCCTCCACTTT.

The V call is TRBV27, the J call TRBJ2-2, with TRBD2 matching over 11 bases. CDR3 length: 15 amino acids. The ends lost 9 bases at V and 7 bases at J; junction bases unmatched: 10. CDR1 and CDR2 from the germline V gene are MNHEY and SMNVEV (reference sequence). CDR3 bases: TGTGCCAGTGCATGGGCTAGCGGGAGGAACGGGGAGCTGTTTTTT. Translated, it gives CASAWASGRNGELFF.

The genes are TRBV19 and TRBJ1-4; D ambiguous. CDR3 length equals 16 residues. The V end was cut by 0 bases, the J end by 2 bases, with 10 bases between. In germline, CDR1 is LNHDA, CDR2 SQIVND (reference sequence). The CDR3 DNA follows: TGTGCCAGTAGTATAGAAGTTCCTCGGACTAATGAAAAACTGTTTTTT. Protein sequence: CASSIEVPRTNEKLFF.

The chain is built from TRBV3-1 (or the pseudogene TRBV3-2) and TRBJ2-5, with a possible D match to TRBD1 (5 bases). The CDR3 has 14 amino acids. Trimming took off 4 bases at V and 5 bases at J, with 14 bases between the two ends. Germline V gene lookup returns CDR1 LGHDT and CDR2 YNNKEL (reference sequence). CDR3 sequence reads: CASSLSGPRETQYF. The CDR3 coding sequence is TGTGCCAGCAGCCTCTCAGGGCCGCGGGAGACCCAGTACTTC.

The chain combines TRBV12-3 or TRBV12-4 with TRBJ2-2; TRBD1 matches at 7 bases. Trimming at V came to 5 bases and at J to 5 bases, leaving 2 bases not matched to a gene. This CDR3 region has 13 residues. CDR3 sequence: CASSKQGTGELFF. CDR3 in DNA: TGTGCCAGCAGTAAACAGGGGACCGGGGAGCTGTTTTTT.